A selection of T cell receptor beta chains follows, all from one sample in a study of shared clonotypes between healthy human individuals. Here immunoSEQ multiplex PCR was the method, and the copy in TCRdb shows in-frame clones only, minus some. The table includes over a million clones, about 98.5% detected once. The sequenced sample consisted of naive CD4+ T cells sorted from blood. The receptors originated from a man aged 25 to 40 in good health. Both conserved end residues are part of each CDR3. The D gene is left open where the match is weak. Clone size is stated in some rows and not others, as once, few, many or a class when expanded.

TRBV30	.	TRBJ1-1	.	TGTGCCTGGGACAGGATGAACACTGAAGCTTTCTTT	CAWDRMNTEAFF
TRBV27	.	TRBJ2-3	.	TGTGCAACAGATACGCAGTATTTT	CATDTQYF
TRBV15	.	TRBJ2-7	.	TGTGCCACCAGCAGAGATTCACAGGGAGAGCAGTACTTC	CATSRDSQGEQYF
TRBV10-2	TRBD1	TRBJ2-5	.	TGCGCCAGCAGTGAGCTGACAGGGGGCTCAGAGACCCAGTACTTC	CASSELTGGSETQYF
TRBV5-1	TRBD2	TRBJ2-3	.	TGCGCCAGCAGCTTGGTTAGCGGGAGTCAATCTACAGATACGCAGTATTTT	CASSLVSGSQSTDTQYF
TRBV6-1	.	TRBJ2-7	.	TGTGCCAGCAGTTCGAAATACGAGCAGTACTTC	CASSSKYEQYF
TRBV5-1	.	TRBJ2-7	.	TGCGCCAGCAGCCTCGCGGACTCCTCCGAGCAGTACTTC	CASSLADSSEQYF
TRBV28	.	TRBJ1-2	once	TGTGCCAGCGGGTCCGAGGGGTCCTATGGCTACACCTTC	CASGSEGSYGYTF
TRBV29-1	.	TRBJ2-5	.	TGCAGCGTTTGGATCGGGAAGACCCAGTACTTC	CSVWIGKTQYF
TRBV5-5	.	TRBJ2-1	.	TGTGCCAGCAGCTTGGCAGGGACGAGCTCCTACAATGAGCAGTTCTTC	CASSLAGTSSYNEQFF
TRBV28	.	TRBJ2-1	.	TGTGCCAGCACGACCCAACTCAATGAGCAGTTCTTC	CASTTQLNEQFF
TRBV11-2	.	TRBJ2-1	.	TGTGCCAGCAGCTTAGTTCGAGCGAGCTACAATGAGCAGTTCTTC	CASSLVRASYNEQFF
TRBV7-8	.	TRBJ1-3	.	TGTGCCAGCAGCCCAAGCACGTTGGGGGCGCCAGGAAACACCATATATTTT	CASSPSTLGAPGNTIYF
TRBV11-2	.	TRBJ2-3	.	TGTGCCAGCAGCTCCACCACCACAGATACGCAGTATTTT	CASSSTTTDTQYF
TRBV10-3	.	TRBJ2-2	.	TGTGCCATCAGTGTGGAACTTGCAAACACCGGGGAGCTGTTTTTT	CAISVELANTGELFF
TRBV7-9	TRBD2	TRBJ2-3	.	TGTGCCAGCAGCTTAAGTAGCACTAGCGGGATGGTGGGGGTGCCGCAGTATTTT	CASSLSSTSGMVGVPQYF
TRBV27	TRBD2	TRBJ2-2	.	TGTGCCAGCAGTTTTCTTGGGACTAGCGGGAGGCGGGGGACCGGGGAGCTGTTTTTT	CASSFLGTSGRRGTGELFF
TRBV2	TRBD1	TRBJ1-4	once	TGTGCCAGCAGTGGAGGGACAGGGGAAAAACTGTTTTTT	CASSGGTGEKLFF
TRBV28	TRBD1	TRBJ2-3	.	TGTGCCAGCAGTATGGGGACAGGACGGGAAGATACGCAGTATTTT	CASSMGTGREDTQYF
TRBV11-2	.	TRBJ1-1	.	TGTGCCAGCAGCTTCGGTAGGCCGAACACTGAAGCTTTCTTT	CASSFGRPNTEAFF
TRBV28	TRBD1	TRBJ2-5	.	TGTGCCAGCAGTTTGGCAGGGGGCGGAAAGACCCAGTACTTC	CASSLAGGGKTQYF
TRBV11-2	.	TRBJ1-5	.	TGTGCCAGCAGCTTAGATCTGAGGGATCAGCCCCAGCATTTT	CASSLDLRDQPQHF
TRBV10-1	.	TRBJ2-5	once	TGCGCCAGCAGTGAGTCCAGGGTCGGGGAGACCCAGTACTTC	CASSESRVGETQYF
TRBV6-5	TRBD1	TRBJ2-5	.	TGTGCCAGCAGTTCCAACAGGGGGCTGGAGACCCAGTACTTC	CASSSNRGLETQYF
TRBV10-3	.	TRBJ2-4	.	TGTGCCATCATTAAGGGGACTGAAAACATTCAGTACTTC	CAIIKGTENIQYF
TRBV19	TRBD1	TRBJ2-7	.	TGTGCCAGTAGTATCCGACAGGGTATATCCTACGAGCAGTACTTC	CASSIRQGISYEQYF
TRBV5-6	.	TRBJ1-3	.	TGTGCCAGCAGCCCATATCGAGGAAACACCATATATTTT	CASSPYRGNTIYF
TRBV28	TRBD1	TRBJ2-7	.	TGTGCCAGCAGTGCCGGGACAGGGGTTTACGAGCAGTACTTC	CASSAGTGVYEQYF
TRBV6-1	.	TRBJ1-1	.	TGTGCCAGCAGGACAGACATGAACACTGAAGCTTTCTTT	CASRTDMNTEAFF
TRBV6-1	.	TRBJ2-7	.	TGTGCCAGCAGTGAAGGTAGCGGTTGGTCCTACGAGCAGTACTTC	CASSEGSGWSYEQYF
TRBV19	TRBD1	TRBJ2-7	.	TGTGCCAGTAACTCAAGGGGGCAGAACGAGCAGTACTTC	CASNSRGQNEQYF
TRBV6-4	TRBD1	TRBJ1-5	.	TGTGCCAGCAGCGGGACAGATAATCAGCCCCAGCATTTT	CASSGTDNQPQHF
TRBV5-1	.	TRBJ1-5	.	TGCGCCAGCAGCCCCTCCCCGGGACCTTCCAATCAGCCCCAGCATTTT	CASSPSPGPSNQPQHF
TRBV9	.	TRBJ2-2	.	TGTGCCAGCAGCGTAGGAGGGCTTCCATCCGGGGAGCTGTTTTTT	CASSVGGLPSGELFF
TRBV29-1	.	TRBJ2-7	once	TGCAGCGTTGGCCCCACCTACGAGCAGTACTTC	CSVGPTYEQYF
TRBV7-3	.	TRBJ2-7	few	TGTGCCAGCAGCTTAACAGGTCCTATCACCTACGAGCAGTACTTC	CASSLTGPITYEQYF
TRBV5-4	.	TRBJ2-3	.	TGTGCCCCCTCCCTCACAGATACGCAGTATTTT	CAPSLTDTQYF
TRBV27	TRBD2	TRBJ2-1	.	TGTGCCAGCAGTTCCACACTAGCGGTCGGACCCTACAATGAGCAGTTCTTC	CASSSTLAVGPYNEQFF
TRBV6-1	TRBD1	TRBJ1-2	.	TGTGCCAGCAGTAGGGGACAGGTCTATGGCTACACCTTC	CASSRGQVYGYTF
TRBV7-2	TRBD2	TRBJ2-5	.	TGTGCCAGCCGCTCCCGACTAGCGGGAGGTGGAGAGACCCAGTACTTC	CASRSRLAGGGETQYF
TRBV12-5	.	TRBJ2-2	.	TGTGCTAGTGGTTTGGTACGGGGTGAGGGGAACACCGGGGAGCTGTTTTTT	CASGLVRGEGNTGELFF
TRBV28	TRBD1	TRBJ1-2	.	TGTGCCAGCAGCTCCCTCAGACAGGGGGTGTACTATGGCTACACCTTC	CASSSLRQGVYYGYTF
TRBV29-1	.	TRBJ2-1	.	TGCAGCGTTGAAGACAGGGACCGCTACAATGAGCAGTTCTTC	CSVEDRDRYNEQFF
TRBV9	TRBD2	TRBJ2-7	.	TGTGCCAGCAGCCCGGCGGGAGGGGGGAAACCTTACGAGCAGTACTTC	CASSPAGGGKPYEQYF
TRBV18	TRBD2	TRBJ2-1	.	TGTGCCAGCTCACGGACTAGCGGGACCTACAATGAGCAGTTCTTC	CASSRTSGTYNEQFF
TRBV19	.	TRBJ1-5	.	TGTGCCAGTAGGATAAGAGAAACCAGCAATCAGCCCCAGCATTTT	CASRIRETSNQPQHF
TRBV18	TRBD1	TRBJ2-3	.	TGTGCCAGCTCACCTCGACAGGGCGGCGTTGATACGCAGTATTTT	CASSPRQGGVDTQYF
TRBV11-2	TRBD2	TRBJ2-7	.	TGTGCCAGCAGCTTAAGGGGTAGCGGGAGCTACGAGCAGTACTTC	CASSLRGSGSYEQYF
TRBV7-9	TRBD2	TRBJ2-1	.	TGTGCCAGCAGCCCTCTGGGGACTACCTACAATGAGCAGTTCTTC	CASSPLGTTYNEQFF
TRBV18	TRBD2	TRBJ2-1	.	TGTGCCAGCTCACCCGAAGACAAGCGGGACTACAATGAGCAGTTCTTC	CASSPEDKRDYNEQFF
TRBV10-3	TRBD2	TRBJ2-7	.	TGTGCCATCAGGCCTCAGGGACTAGACCACTACGAGCAGTACTTC	CAIRPQGLDHYEQYF
TRBV10-3	TRBD2	TRBJ2-1	.	TGTGCCATCAGGGCGGGAGACGTAAATGAGCAGTTCTTC	CAIRAGDVNEQFF
TRBV14	.	TRBJ2-5	once	TGTGCCAGCAGCCAGGGTACCGGGACTCCAGCGAAGACCCAGTACTTC	CASSQGTGTPAKTQYF
TRBV5-5	.	TRBJ2-7	.	TGTGCCAGCAGCTTGAGGTCGGGCGCCTCCTACGAGCAGTACTTC	CASSLRSGASYEQYF